This TCR beta chain was found in a study of CD8 T cells in Susac syndrome. This CDR3 region has 17 residues. J was trimmed by 4 bases and V by 2 bases; bases with no gene match: 11. Germline V gene sequence: CDR1 SEHNR, CDR2 FQNEAQ (reference sequence). In regard to this clonotype: Its antigen remains unidentified.

Study-level findings and limits: It was acknowledged in the study that the number of individuals who were included in its TCR sequencing and HLA analysis was relatively small.

With random hexamers, 0.5 to 1 ug RNA was reverse transcribed. The CDR3 of TCR beta was amplified by immunoSEQ multiplex PCR across 54 Vbeta and 13 Jbeta. TCRdb called the immunoSEQ multiplex PCR reads again in MiXCR, with one record for every CDR3 protein. The sample lists fewer than 350,000 distinct CDR3 sequences; about 82% were seen once. The chain combines TRBV7-9 with TRBJ1-2; 9 bases match TRBD1. What was sequenced was CD8+ T cells from PBMCs. This clonotype was sampled from a human donor with multiple sclerosis. CDR3 coding DNA: TGTGCCAGCAGCTTATGGGACAGGGCTGCCATCGGCTATGGCTACACCTTC. Its protein product is CASSLWDRAAIGYGYTF.